This T cell receptor beta chain stems from a study of T cells in Graves' hyperthyroidism and ophthalmopathy. Study results and caveats: Ophthalmopathy stood apart from stable hyperthyroidism in a 13 V-J model. Expanded thyroid clonotypes (above 0.001) were mostly also found in blood. The model made its ophthalmopathy prediction, and onset followed a median roughly 6.5 months later.

The authors took PBMCs from 9.5 to 10 ml fresh peripheral blood. This clonotype was seen many times. Antigen: not known. RNA transcripts provided the source from which TCR beta CDR3 regions were amplified. RT-PCR in the first round (using the HTBI primer set) targeted the TCR CDR3. Each CDR3 protein gets one entry after TCRdb re-called the multiplex PCR reads with MiXCR. Of approximately 700,000 distinct CDR3 sequences listed, 16% are singletons. The CDR3 totals 16 residues. Trimming removed 3 bases from V and 7 bases from J; junction bases left unmatched: 12. CDR1 SGHRS and CDR2 YFSETQ come from the germline V gene.

The rearrangement links TRBV5-1 to TRBJ2-1, with 8 bases that match TRBD1. This clonotype was obtained from a man in his late teens or twenties with Graves' hyperthyroidism. The sequenced material came from blood. The CDR3 coding sequence is TGCGCCAGCAGCTGGGGCGCCGGACAGGGAAAGAATGAGCAGTTCTTC. It specifies CASSWGAGQGKNEQFF.